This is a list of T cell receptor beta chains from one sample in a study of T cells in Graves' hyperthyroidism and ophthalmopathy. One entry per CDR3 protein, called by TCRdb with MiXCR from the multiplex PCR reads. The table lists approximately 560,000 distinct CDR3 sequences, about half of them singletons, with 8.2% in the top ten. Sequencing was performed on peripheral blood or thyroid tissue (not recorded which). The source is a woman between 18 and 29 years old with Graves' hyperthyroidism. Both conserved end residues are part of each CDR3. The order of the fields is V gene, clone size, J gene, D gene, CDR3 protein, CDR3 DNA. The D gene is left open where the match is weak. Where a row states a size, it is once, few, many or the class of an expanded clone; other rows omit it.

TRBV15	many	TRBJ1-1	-	CATSRVGRDEAFF	TGTGCCACCAGCAGAGTGGGGCGCGATGAAGCTTTCTTT
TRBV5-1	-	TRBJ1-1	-	CASSLFGQRSTEAFF	TGCGCCAGCAGCTTGTTCGGCCAGAGAAGCACTGAAGCTTTCTTT
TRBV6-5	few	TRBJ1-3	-	CASSTAQSGNTIYF	TGTGCCAGCAGTACAGCACAGTCTGGAAACACCATATATTTT
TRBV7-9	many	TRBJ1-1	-	CASSARTGNTEAFF	TGTGCCAGCAGCGCTAGGACGGGGAACACTGAAGCTTTCTTT
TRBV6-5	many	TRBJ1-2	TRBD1	CASSLDRTVDGYTF	TGTGCCAGCAGTTTGGACAGGACTGTGGATGGCTACACCTTC
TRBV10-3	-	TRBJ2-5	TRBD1	CASSEVSGQEETQYF	TGTGCCAGCAGTGAAGTGTCGGGACAGGAAGAGACCCAGTACTTC
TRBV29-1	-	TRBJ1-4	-	CSVVGDNEKLFF	TGCAGCGTTGTAGGCGACAATGAAAAACTGTTTTTT
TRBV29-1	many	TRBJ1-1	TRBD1	CSAKVRGQAFF	TGCAGCGCCAAGGTCAGGGGGCAAGCTTTCTTT
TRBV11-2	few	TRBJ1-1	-	CASSPYRVGNTEAFF	TGTGCCAGCAGCCCATATCGTGTGGGGAACACTGAAGCTTTCTTT
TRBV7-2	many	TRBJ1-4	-	CASSLVTSNEKLFF	TGTGCCAGCAGCTTAGTAACGAGTAATGAAAAACTGTTTTTT
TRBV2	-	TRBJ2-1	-	CASDDNEQFF	TGTGCCAGCGACGACAATGAGCAGTTCTTC
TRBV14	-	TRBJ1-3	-	CASSQAFLGNTIYF	TGTGCCAGCAGCCAAGCCTTTCTTGGGAACACCATATATTTT
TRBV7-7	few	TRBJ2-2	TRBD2	CASSPWREGNTGELFF	TGTGCTAGCAGCCCCTGGCGGGAGGGAAACACCGGGGAGCTGTTTTTT
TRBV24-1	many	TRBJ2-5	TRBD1	CATSDLGQDQETQYF	TGTGCCACCAGTGATTTGGGACAGGACCAAGAGACCCAGTACTTC
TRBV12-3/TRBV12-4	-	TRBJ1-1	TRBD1	CASSFGTGGKAFF	TGTGCCAGCAGTTTTGGGACAGGGGGAAAGGCTTTCTTT
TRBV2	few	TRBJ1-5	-	CASSSRGTQPQHF	TGTGCCAGCAGCTCCAGGGGAACTCAGCCCCAGCATTTT
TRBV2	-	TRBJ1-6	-	CASSHVGLESSLHF	TGTGCCAGCAGCCACGTAGGACTCGAGTCATCCCTCCACTTT
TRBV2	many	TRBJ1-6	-	CASRAGENSPLHF	TGTGCCAGCAGGGCGGGGGAAAATTCACCCCTCCACTTT
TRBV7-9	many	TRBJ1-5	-	CASSLAGAPNRQHF	TGTGCCAGCAGCTTAGCAGGGGCACCGAACCGCCAGCATTTT
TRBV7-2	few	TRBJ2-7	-	CASSLIANGMGEQYF	TGTGCCAGCAGTCTTATAGCGAATGGGATGGGCGAGCAGTACTTC
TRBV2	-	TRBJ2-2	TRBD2	CASSYNGLDRGTGELSW	TGTGCCAGCAGTTACAATGGACTAGATCGAGGCACCGGGGAGCTGTCTTGG
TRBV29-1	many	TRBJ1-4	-	CSFRQVAGEKLFF	TGCAGCTTCCGACAGGTCGCGGGTGAAAAACTGTTTTTT
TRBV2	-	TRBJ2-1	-	CASSQDLDNEQFF	TGTGCCAGCAGTCAAGACCTCGACAATGAGCAGTTCTTC
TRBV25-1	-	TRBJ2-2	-	CAIVTTGELFF	TGTGCCATAGTCACGACCGGGGAGCTGTTTTTT
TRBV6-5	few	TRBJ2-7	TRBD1	CASSYSTGVYEQYF	TGTGCCAGCAGTTACTCGACAGGGGTCTACGAGCAGTACTTC
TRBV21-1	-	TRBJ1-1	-	CASSTGQGVGSIPTEAFF	TGTGCCAGCAGCACCGGACAGGGAGTCGGCTCGATCCCCACTGAAGCTTTCTTT
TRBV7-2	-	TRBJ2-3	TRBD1	CASSPMRQGADTQYF	TGTGCCAGCTCTCCGATGAGGCAGGGGGCAGATACGCAGTATTTT
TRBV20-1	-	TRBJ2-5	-	CSARDRGPQMAQYF	TGCAGTGCTAGAGATAGGGGACCCCAGATGGCCCAGTACTTC
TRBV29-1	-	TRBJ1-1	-	CSVALSGKETEAFF	TGCAGCGTTGCTTTGAGTGGGAAGGAGACTGAAGCTTTCTTT
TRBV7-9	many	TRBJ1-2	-	CASSLSAGNYGYTF	TGTGCCAGCAGCTTATCTGCCGGGAACTATGGCTACACCTTC
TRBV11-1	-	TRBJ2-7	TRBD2	CASSYSGRVYEQYF	TGTGCCAGCAGCTATAGCGGGAGAGTGTACGAGCAGTACTTC
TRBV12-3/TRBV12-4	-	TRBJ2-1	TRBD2	CASSSGTSGYNEQFF	TGTGCCAGCAGTTCCGGGACTAGCGGGTACAATGAGCAGTTCTTC
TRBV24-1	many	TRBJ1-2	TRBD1	CATSDGTGEFYGYTF	TGTGCCACCAGTGATGGGACAGGCGAGTTCTATGGCTACACCTTC
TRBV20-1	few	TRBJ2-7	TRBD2	CSASWLAGAEQYF	TGCAGTGCTAGTTGGCTAGCGGGAGCCGAGCAGTACTTC
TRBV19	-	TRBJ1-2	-	CASSIQVSSYGYTF	TGTGCCAGTAGTATCCAGGTTTCTAGCTATGGCTACACCTTC
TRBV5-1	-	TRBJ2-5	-	CASSLAGQDNTEAKTQYF	TGCGCCAGCAGCTTGGCGGGACAAGACAACACTGAAGCTAAGACCCAGTACTTC
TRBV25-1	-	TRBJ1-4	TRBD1	CASSRPGQGPNEKLFF	TGTGCCAGCAGTAGACCGGGACAGGGTCCAAATGAAAAACTGTTTTTT
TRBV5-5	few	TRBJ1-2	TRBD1	CASSASGGEESYTF	TGTGCCAGCAGCGCCTCAGGGGGAGAGGAAAGCTACACCTTC
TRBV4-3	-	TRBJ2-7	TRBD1	CASSQKGDRYNEQYF	TGCGCCAGCAGCCAAAAGGGGGACAGGTACAACGAGCAGTACTTC
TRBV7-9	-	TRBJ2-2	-	CASSFSSMTSGAGELFF	TGTGCCAGCAGCTTTAGTTCGATGACGTCGGGTGCCGGGGAGCTGTTTTTT
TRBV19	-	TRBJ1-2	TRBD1	CASSIGSGGPSGYTF	TGTGCCAGTAGTATTGGGTCAGGGGGCCCCAGTGGCTACACCTTC
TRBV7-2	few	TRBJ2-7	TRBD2	CASSPGLAGKDEQYF	TGTGCCAGCAGCCCGGGACTAGCGGGAAAGGACGAGCAGTACTTC
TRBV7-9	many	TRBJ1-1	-	CASSLARRNTEAFF	TGTGCCAGCAGCTTAGCTAGGCGGAACACTGAAGCTTTCTTT
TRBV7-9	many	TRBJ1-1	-	CASSSQGITEAFF	TGTGCCAGCAGCTCACAGGGAATCACTGAAGCTTTCTTT
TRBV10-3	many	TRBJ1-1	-	CAISPGVVNTEAFF	TGTGCCATCAGCCCCGGGGTAGTAAACACTGAAGCTTTCTTT
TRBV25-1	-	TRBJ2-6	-	CASSQEFGFFGANVLTF	TGCGCCAGCAGCCAAGAGTTCGGGTTTTTCGGGGCCAACGTCCTGACTTTC
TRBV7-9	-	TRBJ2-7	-	CASSRGRRRYEQYF	TGTGCCAGCAGCCGGGGCAGGCGACGCTACGAGCAGTACTTC
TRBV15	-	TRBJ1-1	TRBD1	CATSSVQGQLNTEAFF	TGTGCCACCAGCAGCGTACAGGGGCAACTGAACACTGAAGCTTTCTTT
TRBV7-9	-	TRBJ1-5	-	CASSPLRGSQPQHF	TGTGCCAGCTCACCACTACGGGGATCTCAGCCCCAGCATTTT
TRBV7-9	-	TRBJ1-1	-	CASSRLAGNTEAFF	TGTGCCAGCAGTAGACTGGCGGGGAACACTGAAGCTTTCTTT
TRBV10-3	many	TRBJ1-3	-	CAISDQRRRGSGNTIYF	TGTGCCATCAGTGACCAACGGAGGAGGGGGTCTGGAAACACCATATATTTT
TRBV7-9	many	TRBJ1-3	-	CASSLAYGNTIYF	TGTGCCAGCAGCTTAGCCTATGGAAACACCATATATTTT
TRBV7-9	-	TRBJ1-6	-	CASSIGRAAYTSPLHF	TGTGCCAGCAGCATCGGACGGGCGGCGTATACTTCACCCCTCCACTTT
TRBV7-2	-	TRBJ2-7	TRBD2	CASSQELAGTTYEQYF	TGCGCCAGCAGCCAAGAACTAGCGGGAACAACCTACGAGCAGTACTTC